This T cell receptor beta chain came from a study of response to subunit inactivated influenza vaccine. V was clipped by 0 bases and J by 2 bases; unmatched bases: 20. This CDR3 has 20 residues. The germline V gene encodes CDR1 DFQATT and CDR2 SNEGSKA (reference sequence). TCRdb independently ran MiXCR on the RT-PCR reads; one entry per CDR3 protein. Found here are about 540,000 distinct CDR3 sequences, roughly a quarter of them singletons; the top ten hold around 2.8%. The same sample was also studied in work on T cells expressing NK-cell markers. That source reports: For TCR beta, cDNA was produced by 5'RACE template switching with UMIs. The study sequenced eight donors, seven HCMV-seropositive and one seronegative.

Source: CD4+ T cells sorted from PBMCs, taken about 12 days after vaccination. The V and J genes are TRBV20-1 and TRBJ2-3; 7 nucleotides line up with TRBD1. The sequence derives from a man aged 50-59 years who received an inactivated influenza vaccine. As DNA, the CDR3 is TGCAGTGCTAGAGACCCGGGACAGCTCAGGTCCAGTGCCAACACAGATACGCAGTATTTT. It is translated as CSARDPGQLRSSANTDTQYF.